The T cell receptor (beta chain) under discussion was sequenced for a study of T cells after yellow fever vaccination (dated by TCRdb to between 2018 and 2021). Study-level background: The SMART-Seq v4 Ultra Low Input RNA kit was used to prepare libraries from fractions with low cell numbers. Blood was drawn at multiple timepoints before and after primary and secondary immunization, with bulk PBMC replicates and cell subsets isolated. Bulk TCR alpha and beta repertoires were sequenced longitudinally to track T-cell clones before and after primary and booster YFV17D yellow fever vaccination. The cohort comprised two healthy male donors, one aged 18 to 30 and one aged 30 to 40 years. Study-wide conclusions, independent of this receptor: A small share of clonotypes was detected in both CD4 and CD8 compartments, with the overlap likely arising from convergent recombination. Most clones expanded after primary vaccination were re-detected after the booster (almost 97% of CD4 and around 86% of CD8), suggesting broad memory maintenance. The study included only two donors, which limits how far the findings can be generalized. Computational filtering was needed because FACS-sorted repertoires could contain abundant contaminating clonotypes from the bulk population. The secondary T-cell response was weaker than the primary response but faster, peaking on day 5 instead of day 15.

Remarks on this clonotype: What this receptor recognizes is not known. Base quality data are lacking; no much larger clone is found one base away.

TCR cDNA was made using 5'RACE template switching, a step that added a universal primer site and unique molecular identifiers. Priming of cDNA synthesis was performed from both the TCR alpha and TCR beta constant segments. Library amplification used two PCR steps, and the second PCR step added sample barcodes and sequencing adapters. Sequencing of the libraries was done on either Illumina HiSeq 2500 (2x100 bp) or NovaSeq (2x150 bp). In the paper's pipeline: MIGEC was used to demultiplex reads and collapse the reads into UMI consensus sequences, and MiXCR was used for V(D)J alignment. Using edgeR on replicate PBMC samples, clonotypes were called vaccine-responding if FDR was below 0.01 and the log2 fold change was above 5 up to day 15. Bulk clonotypes were assigned CD4 or CD8 identity according to which sequenced CD4 or CD8 repertoire held them at higher abundance. Using fastp at Q25 and MiXCR, TCRdb reprocessed the public reads and kept productive beta chains. Each CDR3 protein appears once, grouped with its most common genes and DNA. These V and J calls derive from TCRdb rather than the authors' analysis. A total of about 400,000 distinct CDR3 sequences appear in this sample, roughly 6.2% of them only once. Jointly, the top ten make up about 15% of the sample.

What the treatment or condition label conveys for this sample: live attenuated yellow fever vaccine strain. Two biological replicates of bulk PBMCs were collected at each blood-draw timepoint. A standard Ficoll-Paque protocol was used to isolate PBMCs from peripheral blood. TriZol was used to extract RNA from bulk PBMCs, CD4 and CD8 fractions, and dextramer-positive and dextramer-negative fractions. The source of this sequence is a man aged 25-45 years who received the YFV17D yellow fever vaccine. Sequencing was performed on PBMCs, taken 5 days after the yellow fever booster vaccination.

The sequenced DNA: TGTGCCAGCAGTTTAAGGTGGCAGGACGGCTACACCTTC. Translation gives CASSLRWQDGYTF. The rearrangement combines TRBV12-3 or TRBV12-4 with TRBJ1-2, with no reliable assignment of the D segment. V loses 2 bases of germline sequence and J loses 8 bases, and the interval between the two ends is 12 bases. From its cysteine to its phenylalanine, the CDR3 spans 13 amino acids. Only the CDR3 DNA is retained, 39 bases long and in frame from the first base.